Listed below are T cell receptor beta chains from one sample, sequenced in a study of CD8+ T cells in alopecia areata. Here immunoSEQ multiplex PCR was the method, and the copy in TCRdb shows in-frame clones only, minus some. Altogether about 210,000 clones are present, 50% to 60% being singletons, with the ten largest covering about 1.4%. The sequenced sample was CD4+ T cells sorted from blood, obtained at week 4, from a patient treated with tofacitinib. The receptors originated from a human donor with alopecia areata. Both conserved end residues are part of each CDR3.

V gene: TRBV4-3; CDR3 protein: CASSQELPYEQYF
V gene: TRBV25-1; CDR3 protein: CASTERGDNEQFF
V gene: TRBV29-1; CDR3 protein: CSVTSGGHYEQYF
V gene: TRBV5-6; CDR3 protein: CASSLVGTGYNEQFF
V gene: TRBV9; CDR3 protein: CASSVAGGTSYNEQFF
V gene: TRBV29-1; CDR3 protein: CSVVRQANTEAFF
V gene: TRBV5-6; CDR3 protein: CASSLGRENEQFF
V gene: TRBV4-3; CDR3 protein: CASSQDPGGRETQYF
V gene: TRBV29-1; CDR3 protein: CSVRQGSATEAFF
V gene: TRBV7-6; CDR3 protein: CASSLSRGTDTQYF
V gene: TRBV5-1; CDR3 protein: CASSLSAGSYEQYF
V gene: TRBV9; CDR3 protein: CASSRDGSNQPQHF
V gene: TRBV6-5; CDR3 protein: CASSYSGAGSELLYF
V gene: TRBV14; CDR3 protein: CASSPINGDTEAFF
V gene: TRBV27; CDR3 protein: CASSFSTGTGSSPLHF
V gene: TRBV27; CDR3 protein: CASRQGLYEQYF
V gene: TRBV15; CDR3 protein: CATSKEGEVNSPLHF
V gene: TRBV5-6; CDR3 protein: CASSGGQGMTYEQYF
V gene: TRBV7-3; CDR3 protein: CASSPDRGQGYTF
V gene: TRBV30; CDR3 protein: CAWSGGSNQPQHF
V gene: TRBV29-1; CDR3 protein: CSVAEGRTEAFF
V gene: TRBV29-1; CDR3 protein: CSARTAGAAFF
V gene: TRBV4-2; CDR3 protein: CASSQGSAAAFYNEQFF
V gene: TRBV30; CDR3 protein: CAWLKRGGLEETQYF
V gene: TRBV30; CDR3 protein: CAWSRQELTAGYTF
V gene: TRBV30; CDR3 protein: CASATGVGQPQHF
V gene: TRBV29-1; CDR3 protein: CSVVVRGTYNTEAFF
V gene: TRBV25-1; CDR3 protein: CASSRGQSYGYTF
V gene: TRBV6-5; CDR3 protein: CASSRPDNEQYF